This record looks at one T cell receptor (beta chain) sequence and its context. Its specificity is not known. The source of the sample is a study of shared clonotypes between healthy human individuals. Study-wide points: Sampling included only blood; tissue repertoires likely differ. The study found lower generation probabilities in non-shared clonotypes than in those shared by all four donors. Limited genetic and exposure-history diversity came from having few donors.

The V end lost 5 bases, the J end lost 4 bases, and 20 bases lay between the germline ends. The V gene's germline CDR1 is LNHNV and CDR2 YYDKDF (reference sequence). This CDR3 spans 16 amino acids. Naive CD8 cells comprised CD45RO-negative, CCR7-positively selected cells, excluding terminally differentiated effector memory CD45RA+ cells. The method was immunoSEQ multiplex PCR; TCRdb's version includes in-frame clones alone and lacks a portion of them. The sample consists of about 2.2 million clones, more than 85% of them appearing once. The clonotype was recovered from a man younger than 35 in good health. Some clones in this sample may be carry-over from other donors' samples. Material: naive CD8+ T cells from PBMCs. V is TRBV15 and J is TRBJ1-2; D might be TRBD1 (6 bases). In DNA, the CDR3 is TGTGCCACCAGCGCCCCGGGTGGGGGCATATCCTATGGCTACACCTTC. This codes for CATSAPGGGISYGYTF. The full variable domain, completed using reference TRBV15 and TRBJ1-2, is DAMVIQNPRYQVTQFGKPVTLSCSQTLNHNVMYWYQQKSSQAPKLLFHYYDKDFNNEADTPDNFQSRRPNTSFCFLDIRSPGLGDTAMYLCATSAPGGGISYGYTFGSGTRLTVV.